The entry below describes one T cell receptor (beta chain). Its antigen is unknown. Sequenced by immunoSEQ multiplex PCR; TCRdb stores in-frame clones only, minus some. The table has about 48,000 clones, over 80% seen once. These data belong to a study of OX40 agonist ivuxolimab in advanced cancers. Whole-study context: The study treated patients with ivuxolimab, an agonistic anti-OX40 (CD134) antibody. Study-level results: The investigators did not determine what antigen specificity the expanded peripheral T cells had.

The CDR3 is 15 amino acids. Trimming cost V 4 bases and J 2 bases, with 17 bases left between them. Germline CDR1 SQVTM, CDR2 ANQGSEA. Sequenced here: CD4+ or CD8+ T cells sorted from blood, sampled in a trial of the OX40 agonist ivuxolimab. The TCR originated in an adult with an advanced solid tumor such as melanoma, head and neck, liver or kidney cancer. The chain recombines TRBV29-1 with TRBJ1-2; D uncertain. The CDR3 DNA sequence: TGCAGCGTTGTGGACTCCAACTGGGGAAACTATGGCTACACCTTC. This sequence encodes CSVVDSNWGNYGYTF.